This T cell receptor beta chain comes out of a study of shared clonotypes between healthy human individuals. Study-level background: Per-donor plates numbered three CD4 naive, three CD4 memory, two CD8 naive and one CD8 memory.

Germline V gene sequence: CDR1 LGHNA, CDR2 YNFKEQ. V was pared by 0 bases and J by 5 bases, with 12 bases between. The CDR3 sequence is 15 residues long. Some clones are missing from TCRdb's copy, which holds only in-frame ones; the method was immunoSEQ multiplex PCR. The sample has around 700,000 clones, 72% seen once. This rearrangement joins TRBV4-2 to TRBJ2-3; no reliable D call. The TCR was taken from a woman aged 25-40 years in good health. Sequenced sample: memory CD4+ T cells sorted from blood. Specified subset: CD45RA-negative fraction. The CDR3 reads CASSQELYWGDTQYF. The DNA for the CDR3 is TGTGCCAGCAGCCAAGAGTTATACTGGGGAGATACGCAGTATTTT.